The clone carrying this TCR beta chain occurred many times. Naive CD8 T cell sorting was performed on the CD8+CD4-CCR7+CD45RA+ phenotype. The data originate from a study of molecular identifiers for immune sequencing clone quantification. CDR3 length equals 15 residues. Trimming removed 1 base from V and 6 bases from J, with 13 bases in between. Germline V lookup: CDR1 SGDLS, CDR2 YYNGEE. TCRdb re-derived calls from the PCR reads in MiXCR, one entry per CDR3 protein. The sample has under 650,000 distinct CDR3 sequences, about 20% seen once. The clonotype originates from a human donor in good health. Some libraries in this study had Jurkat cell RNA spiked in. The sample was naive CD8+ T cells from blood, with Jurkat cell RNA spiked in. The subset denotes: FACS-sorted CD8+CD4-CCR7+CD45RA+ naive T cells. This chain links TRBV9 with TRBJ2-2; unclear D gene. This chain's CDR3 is CASSVKGIVAGELFF. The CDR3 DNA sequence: TGTGCCAGCAGCGTAAAAGGTATTGTCGCCGGGGAGCTGTTTTTT.